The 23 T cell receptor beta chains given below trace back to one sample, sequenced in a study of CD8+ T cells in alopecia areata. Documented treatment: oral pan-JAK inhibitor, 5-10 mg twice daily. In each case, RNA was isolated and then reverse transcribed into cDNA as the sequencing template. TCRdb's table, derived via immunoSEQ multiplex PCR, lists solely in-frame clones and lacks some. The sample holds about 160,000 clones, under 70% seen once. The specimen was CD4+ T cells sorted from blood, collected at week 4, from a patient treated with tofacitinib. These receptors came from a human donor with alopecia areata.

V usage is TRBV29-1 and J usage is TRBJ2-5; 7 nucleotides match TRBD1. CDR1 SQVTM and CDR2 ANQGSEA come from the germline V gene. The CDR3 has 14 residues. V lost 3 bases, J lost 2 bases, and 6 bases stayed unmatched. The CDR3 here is CSVETGLGQETQYF. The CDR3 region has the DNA TGCAGCGTTGAGACAGGGCTGGGACAAGAGACCCAGTACTTC.

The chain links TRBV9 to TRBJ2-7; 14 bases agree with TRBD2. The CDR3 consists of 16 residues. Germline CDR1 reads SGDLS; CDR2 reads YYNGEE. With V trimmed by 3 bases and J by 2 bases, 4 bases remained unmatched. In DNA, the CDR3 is TGTGCCAGCAGCGCCGGGACTAGCGGGAGCACCTACGAGCAGTACTTC. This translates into CASSAGTSGSTYEQYF.

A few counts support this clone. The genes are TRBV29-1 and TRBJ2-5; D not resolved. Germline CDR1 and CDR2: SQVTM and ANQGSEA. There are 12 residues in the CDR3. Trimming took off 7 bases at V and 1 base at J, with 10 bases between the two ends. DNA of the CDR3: TGCAGCGCCTCAGAGGCCCAAGAGACCCAGTACTTC. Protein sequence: CSASEAQETQYF. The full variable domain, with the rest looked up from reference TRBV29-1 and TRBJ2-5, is SAVISQKPSRDICQRGTSLTIQCQVDSQVTMMFWYRQQPGQSLTLIATANQGSEATYESGFVIDKFPISRPNLTFSTLTVSNMSPEDSSIYLCSASEAQETQYFGPGTRLLVL.

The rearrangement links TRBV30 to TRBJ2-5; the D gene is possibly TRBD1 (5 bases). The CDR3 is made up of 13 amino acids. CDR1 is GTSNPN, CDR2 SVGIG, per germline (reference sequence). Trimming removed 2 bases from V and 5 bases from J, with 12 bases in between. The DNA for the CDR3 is TGTGCCTGGAGTAAAGGGGTCGGGGAGACCCAGTACTTC. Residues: CAWSKGVGETQYF.

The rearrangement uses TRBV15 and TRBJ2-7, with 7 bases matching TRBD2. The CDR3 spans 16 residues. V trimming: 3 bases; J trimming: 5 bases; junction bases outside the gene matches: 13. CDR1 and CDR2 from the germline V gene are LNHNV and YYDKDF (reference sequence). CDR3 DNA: TGTGCCACCAGCAGCCCTGGGGGGGGATCACCGCACGAGCAGTACTTC. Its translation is CATSSPGGGSPHEQYF.

The CDR3 sequence is CASSWGNRRETQYF. The DNA for the CDR3 is TGCGCCAGCAGCTGGGGAAACAGGCGAGAGACCCAGTACTTC. The chain recombines TRBV5-1 with TRBJ2-5; perhaps TRBD1 as D (5 bases). V was pared by 3 bases and J by 4 bases, with 13 bases between. The CDR3 contains 14 residues. CDR1 is SGHRS, CDR2 YFSETQ, per germline.

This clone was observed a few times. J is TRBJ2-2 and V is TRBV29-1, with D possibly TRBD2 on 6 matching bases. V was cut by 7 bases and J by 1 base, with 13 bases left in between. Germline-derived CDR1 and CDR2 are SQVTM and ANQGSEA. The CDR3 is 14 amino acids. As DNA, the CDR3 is TGCAGCGCCACCGGGACTCTGAACACCGGGGAGCTGTTTTTT. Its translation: CSATGTLNTGELFF.

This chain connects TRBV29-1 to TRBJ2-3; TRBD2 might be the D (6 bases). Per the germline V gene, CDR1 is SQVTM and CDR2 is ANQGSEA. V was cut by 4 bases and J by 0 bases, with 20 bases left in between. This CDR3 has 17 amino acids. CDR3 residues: CSVGGTFASTSTDTQYF. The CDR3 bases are TGCAGCGTTGGGGGGACTTTTGCTTCGACTAGCACAGATACGCAGTATTTT.

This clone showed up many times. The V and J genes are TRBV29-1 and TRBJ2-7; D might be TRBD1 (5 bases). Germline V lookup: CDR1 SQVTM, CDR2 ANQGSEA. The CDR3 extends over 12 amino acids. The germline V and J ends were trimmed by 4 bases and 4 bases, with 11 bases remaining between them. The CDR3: CSVGGNGYEQYF. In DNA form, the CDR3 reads TGCAGCGTTGGGGGCAATGGATACGAGCAGTACTTC.

CDR3 sequence: CASSQRTGGNSPLHF. The DNA for the CDR3 is TGTGCCAGCAGCCAACGGACAGGGGGGAATTCACCCCTCCACTTT. The chain joins TRBV5-6 to TRBJ1-6; 10 nucleotides line up with TRBD1. The germline CDR1 and CDR2 sequences are SGHDT and YYEEEE. With V trimmed by 4 bases and J by 7 bases, 5 bases remained unmatched. CDR3 size: 15 residues. Full variable domain (remainder filled in from reference TRBV5-6 and TRBJ1-6): DAGVTQSPTHLIKTRGQQVTLRCSPKSGHDTVSWYQQALGQGPQFIFQYYEEEERQRGNFPDRFSGHQFPNYSSELNVNALLLGDSALYLCASSQRTGGNSPLHFGNGTRLTVT.

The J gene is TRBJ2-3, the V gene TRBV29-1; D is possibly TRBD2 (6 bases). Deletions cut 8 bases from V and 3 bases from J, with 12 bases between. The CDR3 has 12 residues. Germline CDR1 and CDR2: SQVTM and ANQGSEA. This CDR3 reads CSYGEATDTQYF. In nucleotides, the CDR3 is TGCAGCTACGGGGAGGCAACAGATACGCAGTATTTT.

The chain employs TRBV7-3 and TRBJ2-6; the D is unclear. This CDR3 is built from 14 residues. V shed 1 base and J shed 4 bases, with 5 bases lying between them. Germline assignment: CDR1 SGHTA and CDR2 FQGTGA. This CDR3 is CASSLSAGANVLTF. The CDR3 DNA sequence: TGTGCCAGCAGCTTAAGTGCGGGGGCCAACGTCCTGACTTTC. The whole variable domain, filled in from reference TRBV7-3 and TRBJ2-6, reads GAGVSQTPSNKVTEKGKYVELRCDPISGHTALYWYRQSLGQGPEFLIYFQGTGAADDSGLPNDRFFAVRPEGSVSTLKIQRTERGDSAVYLCASSLSAGANVLTFGAGSRLTVL.

DNA of the CDR3: TGTGCCACGATACAGGACAGGGGCGGGACCGGGGAGCTGTTTTTT. Encoded protein: CATIQDRGGTGELFF. The chain carries TRBV5-4 and TRBJ2-2; 9 nucleotides align to TRBD1. This CDR3 is 15 amino acids long. V shed 9 bases and J 5 bases; nucleotides not matched to a gene: 11. Germline V CDR1 and CDR2: SGHNT, YYREEE (reference sequence).

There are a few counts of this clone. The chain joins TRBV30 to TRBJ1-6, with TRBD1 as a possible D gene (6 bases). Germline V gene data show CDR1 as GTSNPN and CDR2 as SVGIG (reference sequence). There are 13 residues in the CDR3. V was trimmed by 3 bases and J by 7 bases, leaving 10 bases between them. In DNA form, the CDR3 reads TGTGCCTGGAGCCCAGGGGTAAATTCACCCCTCCACTTT. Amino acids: CAWSPGVNSPLHF.

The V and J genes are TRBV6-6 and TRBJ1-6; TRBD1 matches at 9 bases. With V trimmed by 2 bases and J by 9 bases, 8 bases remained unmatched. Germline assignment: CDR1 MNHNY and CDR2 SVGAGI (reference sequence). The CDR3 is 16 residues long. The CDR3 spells CASSYTPGQGASPLHF. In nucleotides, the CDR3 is TGTGCCAGCAGTTACACCCCGGGACAGGGTGCTTCACCCCTCCACTTT.

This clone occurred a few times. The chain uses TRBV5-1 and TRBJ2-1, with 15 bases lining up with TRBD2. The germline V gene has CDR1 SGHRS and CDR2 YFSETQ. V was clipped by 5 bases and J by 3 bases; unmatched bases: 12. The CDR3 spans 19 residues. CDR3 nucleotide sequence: TGCGCCAGCAGGGATGCCGGGACTAGCGGGGGGAACCGCTACAATGAGCAGTTCTTC. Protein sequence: CASRDAGTSGGNRYNEQFF.

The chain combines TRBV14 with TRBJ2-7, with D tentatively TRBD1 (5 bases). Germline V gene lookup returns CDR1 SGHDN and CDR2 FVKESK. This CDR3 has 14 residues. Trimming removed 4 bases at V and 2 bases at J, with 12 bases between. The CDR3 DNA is TGTGCCAGCAGCCTTTCGACAGTTACCTACGAGCAGTACTTC. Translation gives CASSLSTVTYEQYF.

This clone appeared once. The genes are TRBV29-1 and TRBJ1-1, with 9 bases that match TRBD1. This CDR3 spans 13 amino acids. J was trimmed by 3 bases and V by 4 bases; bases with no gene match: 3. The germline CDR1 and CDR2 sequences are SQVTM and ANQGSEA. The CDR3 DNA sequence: TGCAGCGTTGCACAGGGGGCCTACACTGAAGCTTTCTTT. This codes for CSVAQGAYTEAFF.

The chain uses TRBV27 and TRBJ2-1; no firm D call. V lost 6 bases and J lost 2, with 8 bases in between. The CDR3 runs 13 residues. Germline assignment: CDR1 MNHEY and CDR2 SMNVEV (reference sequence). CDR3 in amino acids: CASSVGTYNEQFF. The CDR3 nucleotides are TGTGCCAGCAGCGTTGGGACCTACAATGAGCAGTTCTTC.

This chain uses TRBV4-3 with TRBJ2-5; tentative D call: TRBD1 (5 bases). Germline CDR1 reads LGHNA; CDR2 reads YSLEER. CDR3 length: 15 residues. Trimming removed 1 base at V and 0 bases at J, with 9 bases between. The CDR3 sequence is CASSQGQTYQETQYF. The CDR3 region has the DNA TGCGCCAGCAGCCAAGGACAGACATACCAAGAGACCCAGTACTTC.

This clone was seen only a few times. The CDR3 region has the DNA TGTGCCAGCAGCTCACAGACAGAGGCCATTCAGTACTTC. The encoded protein is CASSSQTEAIQYF. This chain joins TRBV7-2 and TRBJ2-4, with a tentative D call TRBD1 (5 bases). V gave up 4 bases and J gave up 9 bases, with 13 bases separating them. CDR1 and CDR2 (germline): SGHTA, FQGNSA. CDR3 length: 13 residues.

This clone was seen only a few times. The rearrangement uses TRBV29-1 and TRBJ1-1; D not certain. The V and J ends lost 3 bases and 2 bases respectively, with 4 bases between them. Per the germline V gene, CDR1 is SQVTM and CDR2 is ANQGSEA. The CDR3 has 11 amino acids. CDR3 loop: CSVDTNTEAFF. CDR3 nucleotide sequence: TGCAGCGTTGACACTAACACTGAAGCTTTCTTT.

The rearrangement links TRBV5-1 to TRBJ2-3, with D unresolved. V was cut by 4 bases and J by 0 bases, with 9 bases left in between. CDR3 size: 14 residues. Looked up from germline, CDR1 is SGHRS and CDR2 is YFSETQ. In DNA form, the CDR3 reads TGCGCCAGCAGCGCCCCCGATAGCACAGATACGCAGTATTTT. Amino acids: CASSAPDSTDTQYF.